This entry describes one T cell receptor (beta chain). This sample stems from a study of cytomegalovirus exposure and HLA in healthy donors. Study at large: The 110 or so validation repertoires used a platform that matched the one used for the approximately 610 first-cohort repertoires, as a later analysis reported.

The ends lost 6 bases at V and 0 bases at J; junction bases unmatched: 5. The germline gives CDR1 MDHEN, CDR2 SYDVKM. There are 15 residues in the CDR3. Sequenced by immunoSEQ multiplex PCR; TCRdb stores in-frame clones only, minus some. This sample has 200,000 to 250,000 clones, with over 80% found just once. V and J are TRBV28 and TRBJ1-5; 7 nucleotides match TRBD1. The TCR sequence derives from a woman between 18 and 29 years old in good health and CMV-seronegative. Sequencing was done on a sample of PBMCs. The CDR3 nucleotides read TGTGCCAGCAGCAGTGGGACAGCTAGCAATCAGCCCCAGCATTTT. Its translation: CASSSGTASNQPQHF.